This record looks at one TCR beta chain sequence and its context. Its antigen is currently unknown. This entry belongs to a study of T cell repertoires in cytomegalovirus infection. Study as a whole: Public TCR beta signatures were indicative of both CMV infection and a matching HLA type. General observations from the study: Of the TCR beta families, the public ones yielded a cumulative frequency that identified carriers of CMV plus the relevant HLA. Clonotype analysis showed dominance of the ex vivo response by HLA-C-restricted CMV-specific TCR beta clonotypes.

CDR1 is LNHDA, CDR2 SQIVND, per germline (reference sequence). Trimming pared 3 bases from V and 4 bases from J, leaving 8 bases between. The CDR3 consists of 13 residues. TCRdb independently ran MiXCR on the reads; one entry per CDR3 protein. The sample has around 330,000 distinct CDR3 sequences, about 17% seen once. J is TRBJ2-3 and V is TRBV19; a weak D match, TRBD2 (5 bases). The source of this sequence is a human donor in good health (CMV status not recorded). Some clones in this sample may be carry-over from other donors' samples. Specimen: PBMCs. The CDR3 DNA reads TGTGCCAGTAGTATTGAGGGCGCAGATACGCAGTATTTT. Its translation is CASSIEGADTQYF.